These 4 T cell receptor beta chains share one sample of origin, sequenced in a study of neurological immune-mediated disorders. TCRdb itself ran the 5' RACE reads through MiXCR, one entry per CDR3 protein. The profile shows some 15,000 distinct CDR3 sequences, roughly 13% of them singletons. Input material: CD8+ T cells from blood. Receptor source: a female donor with HTLV-1-associated myelopathy (HAM/TSP).

This clonotype was detected ten times or more. The rearrangement uses TRBV20-1 and TRBJ1-5, with D uncertain. The CDR3 is made up of 14 amino acids. Trimming took 3 bases from V and 2 from J, leaving 11 bases between them. Germline CDR1 and CDR2: DFQATT and SNEGSKA (reference sequence). The CDR3 DNA follows: TGCAGTGCTAGTTCAGCGTTCGGCAATCAGCCCCAGCATTTT. This codes for CSASSAFGNQPQHF.

This clonotype showed up many times. The chain uses TRBV30 and TRBJ2-4, with TRBD1 matching 10 bases. Losses at the gene ends were 5 bases for V and 8 bases for J; bases not matched to a gene: 9. The CDR3 extends over 14 amino acids. CDR1 and CDR2 from the germline V gene are GTSNPN and SVGIG (reference sequence). The CDR3 loop reads CAWGPGQGSDIQYF. In nucleotides, the CDR3 is TGTGCCTGGGGCCCGGGACAGGGGTCGGACATTCAGTACTTC. Together with reference TRBV30 and TRBJ2-4, the CDR3 gives the full variable domain: SQTIHQWPATLVQPVGSPLSLECTVEGTSNPNLYWYRQAAGRGLQLLFYSVGIGQISSEVPQNLSASRPQDRQFILSSKKLLLSDSGFYLCAWGPGQGSDIQYFGAGTRLSVL.

The J gene is TRBJ2-1, the V gene TRBV10-3; D is ambiguous. The V end was cut by 0 bases, the J end by 10 bases, with 7 bases between. Germline lookup yields CDR1 ENHRY and CDR2 SYGVKD. The CDR3 sequence is 12 residues long. CDR3 sequence reads: CAISESGGEQFF. Written as DNA, the CDR3 is TGTGCCATCAGTGAGTCGGGTGGGGAGCAGTTCTTC.

On this clonotype: Being one base from a much bigger clone, this may be a read error. The rearrangement links TRBV7-7 to TRBJ2-5; 7 bases agree with TRBD1. Germline loops: CDR1 SSHAT, CDR2 FNYEAQ (reference sequence). The CDR3 consists of 15 residues. CDR3 in amino acids: CASSSDRSPRDTQYF. In DNA, the CDR3 is TGTGCTAGCAGCTCGGACAGGAGTCCTCGGGATACCCAGTACTTC.